A single T cell receptor beta chain is shown here with its context. The CDR3 covers 16 residues. The junction had 1 base not matched to a gene; V was cut back by 0 bases and J by 0 bases. CDR1 is ENHRY and CDR2 is SYGVKD in the germline V gene. The record originates from a study of blood T cell repertoires in COVID-19. On the study more broadly: Samples of COVID-19 (acute and convalescent) were obtained from the United States, Italy and Spain. Sources were T cells, B-cell-depleted T cells, or PBMCs; the material itself was cDNA or gDNA.

Study processing details: Amplification of reference gene primers provided the estimated nucleated cell counts. The assay was immunoSEQ multiplex PCR, and TCRdb's table has in-frame clones only and misses some. The V and J calls and clone size were taken over from that table, and D and trimming were inferred from the DNA. Among a few hundred thousand clones listed, approximately 88% were seen once. The J gene is TRBJ2-1, the V gene TRBV10-3; TRBD2 matches at 8 bases. The source material was peripheral blood. The TCR was taken from a woman aged 25-40 years with acute or convalescent COVID-19. CDR3 amino acids: CAISESSGGSYNEQFF. The CDR3 DNA follows: TGTGCCATCAGTGAGTCCAGCGGGGGCTCCTACAATGAGCAGTTCTTC.